The present T cell receptor (beta chain) was sequenced within a study of OX40 agonist ivuxolimab in advanced cancers. The wider study: Patients receiving dose escalation had hepatocellular carcinoma, melanoma, renal cell or head and neck cancer.

Germline V gene data show CDR1 as SGHRS and CDR2 as YFSETQ. V lost 0 bases and J 4 bases, leaving 11 bases between the germline ends. The CDR3 spans 14 residues. Study observations and caveats: Averaging showed that CD8+ T cells had more expanded clones than CD4+ did.

The data were produced by immunoSEQ multiplex PCR, yet TCRdb's version contains in-frame clones alone and is incomplete. The data contain 65,000 to 95,000 clones, about four fifths of them seen just once; the ten biggest clones take up approximately 2%. On this clone itself: Its matching antigen is unknown.

The specimen was CD4+ or CD8+ T cells sorted from blood, collected in a trial of the OX40 agonist ivuxolimab. V is TRBV5-1 and J is TRBJ2-7, with D perhaps matching TRBD1 (5 bases). This receptor was obtained from an adult with an advanced solid tumor such as melanoma, head and neck, liver or kidney cancer. CDR3 region: CASSLDPGLYEQYF. DNA of the CDR3: TGCGCCAGCAGCTTGGACCCAGGGCTTTACGAGCAGTACTTC.